This entry lists 3 T cell receptor delta chains sequenced from one sample in a study of gamma-delta T cells after stem cell transplantation. TCRdb reanalyzed the RT-PCR reads using CATT. The sample has approximately 1,200 delta-chain clones, around 2% seen once. Sequenced: gamma-delta T cells. These receptors all come from a human donor. It is not recorded whose cells these are; they may come from a transplant donor.

Worth noting for this clone: This DNA translates differently at residue 6 from the TCRdb protein, which is that of a much larger clone; a read error is likely, and the protein shown is the DNA's own translation. The gene calls are TRDV2 and TRDJ3; 8 positions match TRDD3. V was clipped by 3 bases and J by 0 bases; unmatched bases: 9. CDR1 and CDR2 from the germline V gene are GEAIGNYY and EKD. CDR3 length: 19 amino acids. The chain's CDR3 is CACDRAGGPSSWDTRQMFF. The CDR3 DNA sequence: TGTGCCTGTGACCGTGCTGGGGGACCGAGCTCCTGGGACACCCGACAGATGTTTTTC.

In this sample, this clone turned up a few times. A junction end diverges from the germline sequence, so it may reflect a read error. The chain combines TRDV2 with TRDJ1; 10 bases agree with TRDD3. From germline, CDR1 is GEAIGNYY and CDR2 EKD. The CDR3 is 23 amino acids. CDR3 region: CACDTPFSLGDAISSLDTDKPIF. The CDR3 DNA reads as TGTGCCTGTGACACCCCCTTTTCACTGGGGGATGCGATATCCTCATTGGACACCGATAAACCCATCTTT.

By share, this clone ranks as medium-sized. A far larger clone differs by one base, so this is likely a read error. The chain uses TRDV1 and TRDJ3; D unclear. Germline V gene data show CDR1 as TSWWSYY and CDR2 as QGS. This CDR3 contains 24 residues. Trimming shortened V by 0 bases and J by 0 bases, and 27 bases separated the two germline ends. The CDR3 coding sequence is TGTGCTCTTGGGGAACTAGGCATCAGATTCGGCATTCATACAAGCTCCTGGGACACCCGACAGATGTTTTTC. The encoded protein is CALGELGIRFGIHTSSWDTRQMFF.